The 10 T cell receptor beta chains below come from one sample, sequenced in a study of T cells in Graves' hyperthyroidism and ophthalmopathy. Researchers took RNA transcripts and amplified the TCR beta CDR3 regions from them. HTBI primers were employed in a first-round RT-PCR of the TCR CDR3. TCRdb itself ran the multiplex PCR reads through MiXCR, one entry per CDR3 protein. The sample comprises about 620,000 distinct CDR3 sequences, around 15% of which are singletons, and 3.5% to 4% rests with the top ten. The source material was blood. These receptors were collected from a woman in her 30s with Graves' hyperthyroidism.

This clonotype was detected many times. In DNA, the CDR3 is TGTGCCAGCAGTTTATGGGGCGGCTACACCTTC. This encodes CASSLWGGYTF. The gene calls are TRBV28 and TRBJ1-2; D call uncertain. Germline loops: CDR1 MDHEN, CDR2 SYDVKM. V was trimmed by 0 bases and J by 8 bases, leaving 4 bases between them. This CDR3 is 11 amino acids long.

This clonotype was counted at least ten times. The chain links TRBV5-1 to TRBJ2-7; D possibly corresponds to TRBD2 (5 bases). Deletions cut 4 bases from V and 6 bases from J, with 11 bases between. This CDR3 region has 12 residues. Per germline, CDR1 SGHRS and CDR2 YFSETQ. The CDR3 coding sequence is TGCGCCAGCAGCCCCGGGATCCGCGAGCAGTACTTC. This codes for CASSPGIREQYF. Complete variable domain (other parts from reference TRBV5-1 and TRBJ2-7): KAGVTQTPRYLIKTRGQQVTLSCSPISGHRSVSWYQQTPGQGLQFLFEYFSETQRNKGNFPGRFSGRQFSNSRSEMNVSTLELGDSALYLCASSPGIREQYFGPGTRLTVT.

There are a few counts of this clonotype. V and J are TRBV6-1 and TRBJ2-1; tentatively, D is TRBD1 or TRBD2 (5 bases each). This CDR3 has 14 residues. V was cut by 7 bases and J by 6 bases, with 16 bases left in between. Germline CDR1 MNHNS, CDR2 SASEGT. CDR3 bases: TGTGCCAGCACCCTAGGGACCCCCATCAATGAGCAGTTCTTC. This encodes CASTLGTPINEQFF.

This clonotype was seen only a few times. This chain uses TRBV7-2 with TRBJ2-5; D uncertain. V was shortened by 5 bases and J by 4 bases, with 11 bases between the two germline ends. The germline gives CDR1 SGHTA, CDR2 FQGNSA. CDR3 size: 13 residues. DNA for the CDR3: TGTGCCAGCAGCCCTCTCTACGCAGAGACCCAGTACTTC. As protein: CASSPLYAETQYF.

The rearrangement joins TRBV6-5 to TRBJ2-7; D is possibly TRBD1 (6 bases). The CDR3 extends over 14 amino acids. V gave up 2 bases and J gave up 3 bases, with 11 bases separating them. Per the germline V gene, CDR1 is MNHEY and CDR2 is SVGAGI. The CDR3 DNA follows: TGTGCCAGCAGTTACGGGGCCAGGGGCTACGAGCAGTACTTC. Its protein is CASSYGARGYEQYF.

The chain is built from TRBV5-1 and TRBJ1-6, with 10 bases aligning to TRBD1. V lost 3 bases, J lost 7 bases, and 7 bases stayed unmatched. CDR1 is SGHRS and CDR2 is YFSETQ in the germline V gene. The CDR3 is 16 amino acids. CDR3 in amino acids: CASSSLTGGLNSPLHF. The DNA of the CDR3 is TGCGCCAGCAGCTCCCTGACAGGGGGCCTAAATTCACCCCTCCACTTT.

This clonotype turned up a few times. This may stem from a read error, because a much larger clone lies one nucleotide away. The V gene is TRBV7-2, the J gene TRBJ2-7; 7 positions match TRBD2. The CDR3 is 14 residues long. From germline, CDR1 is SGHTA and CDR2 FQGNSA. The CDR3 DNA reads TGTGCCAGAAGCTTAGGCTCGGGGGGCTACGAGCAGTACTTC. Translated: CARSLGSGGYEQYF.

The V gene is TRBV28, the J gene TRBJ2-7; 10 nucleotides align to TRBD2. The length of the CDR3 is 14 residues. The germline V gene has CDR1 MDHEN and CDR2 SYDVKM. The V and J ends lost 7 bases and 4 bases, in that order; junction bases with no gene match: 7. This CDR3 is CASKEREGRYEQYF. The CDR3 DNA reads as TGTGCCAGCAAGGAGCGGGAGGGCCGGTACGAGCAGTACTTC.

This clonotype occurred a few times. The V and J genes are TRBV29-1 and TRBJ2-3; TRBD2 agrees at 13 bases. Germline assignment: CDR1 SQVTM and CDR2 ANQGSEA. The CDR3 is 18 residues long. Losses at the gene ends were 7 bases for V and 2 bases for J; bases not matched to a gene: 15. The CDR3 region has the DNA TGCAGCGCCTGGGGTGGGACTAGCGGGAAGACGTCCACAGATACGCAGTATTTT. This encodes CSAWGGTSGKTSTDTQYF.

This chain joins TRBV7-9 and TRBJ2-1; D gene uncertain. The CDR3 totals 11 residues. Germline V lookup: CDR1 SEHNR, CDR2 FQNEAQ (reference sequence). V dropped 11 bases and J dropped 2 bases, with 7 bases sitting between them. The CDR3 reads CAGDTYNEQFF. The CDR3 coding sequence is TGTGCCGGAGACACCTACAATGAGCAGTTCTTC.